The rows below give T cell receptor beta chains drawn from one sample of a study of T cells in Graves' hyperthyroidism and ophthalmopathy. TCRdb ran MiXCR on the multiplex PCR reads and lists one entry per CDR3 protein. The sample yields about 270,000 distinct CDR3 sequences, around 20% seen once. Sequencing was performed on blood. The origin of the receptors is a man aged 25 to 40 with Graves' ophthalmopathy. The CDR3 runs from the conserved cysteine through the conserved F or W. The order of the fields is CDR3 length, clone size, V gene, CDR3 protein. The size field is filled for only some rows; it gives once, few, many or a size class.

length: 18
size: NA
V: TRBV20-1
CDR3: CSATGTSGPWGSDNEQFF

length: 14
size: NA
V: TRBV18
CDR3: CASTQGAGNQPQHF

length: 15
size: few
V: TRBV28
CDR3: CASSSRGLAQETQYF

length: 17
size: NA
V: TRBV28
CDR3: CASTPLSTGGPGDTQYF

length: 12
size: NA
V: TRBV7-9
CDR3: CASSLRSGELFF

length: 14
size: NA
V: TRBV10-3
CDR3: CAISVGISNQPQHF

length: 13
size: once
V: TRBV2
CDR3: CASTQDRDTEAFF

length: 13
size: many
V: TRBV7-2
CDR3: CASSPPADNEQFF

length: 15
size: NA
V: TRBV27
CDR3: CASSLGLAGPGEQFF

length: 13
size: many
V: TRBV29-1
CDR3: CTGVESVGNEQFF

length: 14
size: few
V: TRBV6-1
CDR3: CASSPNTGGGGYTF

length: 17
size: few
V: TRBV14
CDR3: CASSQDLGQGGDYGYTF

length: 15
size: once
V: TRBV9
CDR3: CASSVNSGRRGEQFF

length: 13
size: NA
V: TRBV5-6
CDR3: CASSLLLQIEAFF

length: 17
size: NA
V: TRBV19
CDR3: CASSTSGLFSGANVLTF

length: 18
size: NA
V: TRBV20-1
CDR3: CSARDPTHGARVNTEAFF

length: 14
size: few
V: TRBV9
CDR3: CASSVGDSDSPLHF

length: 13
size: many
V: TRBV5-1
CDR3: CASKLAGSYGYTF

length: 17
size: few
V: TRBV12-3/TRBV12-4
CDR3: CASSIRRPVADTDTQYF

length: 15
size: NA
V: TRBV11-2
CDR3: CASSLGATVIGELFF

length: 14
size: few
V: TRBV10-3
CDR3: CAISEGMVGQPQHF

length: 15
size: NA
V: TRBV27
CDR3: CASRSSGRGYNEQFF

length: 15
size: few
V: TRBV7-8
CDR3: CASSLAVLGIQPQHF

length: 14
size: NA
V: TRBV5-1
CDR3: CASSLTSPQETQYF

length: 15
size: NA
V: TRBV6-1
CDR3: CASTGGRAGLTEAFF

length: 13
size: NA
V: TRBV6-2/TRBV6-3
CDR3: CAISANEKDGYTF

length: 11
size: many
V: TRBV30
CDR3: CAWRLSETQYF

length: 14
size: NA
V: TRBV5-1
CDR3: CASSLSRAINIQYF

length: 17
size: many
V: TRBV6-2/TRBV6-3
CDR3: CASSRKTKDSPNQPQHF

length: 15
size: few
V: TRBV28
CDR3: CASHITGGWVTEAFF

length: 12
size: NA
V: TRBV20-1
CDR3: CSTIWPYETQYF

length: 15
size: few
V: TRBV11-2
CDR3: CASSLAPDSNQPQHF

length: 14
size: few
V: TRBV28
CDR3: CASSRGGFPEKLFF

length: 12
size: few
V: TRBV9
CDR3: CASDRGGNEQFF

length: 17
size: many
V: TRBV3-1
CDR3: CASSQAPGGRRTGELFF

length: 17
size: few
V: TRBV6-2/TRBV6-3
CDR3: CASSTLRLAGAYNEQFF

length: 12
size: many
V: TRBV12-3/TRBV12-4
CDR3: CASSPWEDEAFF

length: 15
size: few
V: TRBV15
CDR3: CATSRPPLGLNEQFF

length: 15
size: many
V: TRBV11-2
CDR3: CASSPLAGEGNEQFF

length: 13
size: NA
V: TRBV6-1
CDR3: CASSGGATNEQFF

length: 14
size: NA
V: TRBV10-3
CDR3: CAIRTTGDNTEAFF

length: 15
size: many
V: TRBV28
CDR3: CASSSSQGMSYEQYF